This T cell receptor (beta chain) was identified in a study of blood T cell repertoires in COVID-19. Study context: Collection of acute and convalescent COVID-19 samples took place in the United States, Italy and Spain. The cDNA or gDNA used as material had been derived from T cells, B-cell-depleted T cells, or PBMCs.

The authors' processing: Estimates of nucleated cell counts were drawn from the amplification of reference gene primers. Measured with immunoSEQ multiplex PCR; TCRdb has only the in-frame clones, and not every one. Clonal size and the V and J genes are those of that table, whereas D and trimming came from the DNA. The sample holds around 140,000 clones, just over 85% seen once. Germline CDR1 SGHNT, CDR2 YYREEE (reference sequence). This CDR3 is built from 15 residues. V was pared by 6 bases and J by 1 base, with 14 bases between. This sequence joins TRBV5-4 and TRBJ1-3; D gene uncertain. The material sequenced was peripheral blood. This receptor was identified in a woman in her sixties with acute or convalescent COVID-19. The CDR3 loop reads CASTVNPSSGNTIYF. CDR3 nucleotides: TGTGCCAGCACCGTTAATCCCAGTTCTGGAAACACCATATATTTT.